This TCR beta chain was sequenced for a study of blood T cell repertoires in COVID-19 (dated by TCRdb to about 2020). About the study as a whole: The collaborator samples originated in the United States, Italy and Spain and spanned the acute and convalescent phases of COVID-19. The prospective study material was composed of cDNA or gDNA derived from T cells, B-cell-depleted T cells, or PBMCs. Deeply sampled blood TCRbeta repertoires from subjects exposed to, actively infected with, or recovered from COVID-19 were included in the dataset. The repertoires were released in a freely available public database intended as a resource for research on the immune response to SARS-CoV-2. Samples came from the ongoing ImmuneRACE study (first 160 participants) plus 1,254 subjects from 6 global collaborators. The sample metadata nearly always contained a de-identified subject ID, COVID-19 status, age in years and sex. Where available, HLA class I and class II types were obtained from metadata supplied by the sample provider rather than from assay-based typing. Broader findings and caveats from the paper: The amount of clinical and demographic metadata varied by source and participant and was provided uncurated.

As regards this clone: What antigen it recognizes has not been identified. Base qualities are not provided; no much larger clone lies one nucleotide away.

Each collaborating institution followed its own protocols to collect whole blood in K2EDTA tubes. For TCRbeta analysis, collaborators shipped samples in one of three forms: frozen whole blood, isolated PBMCs, or DNA extracted from either of those sample types. V and J lose 3 bases and 7 bases, and a span of 10 bases separates them. Via the germline V gene, CDR1 is MDHEN and CDR2 SYDVKM. The CDR3 runs 14 residues from the cysteine to the phenylalanine. The only DNA kept is the CDR3, 42 bases in frame from the first base. TCRbeta CDR3 regions were amplified from genomic DNA using the immunoSEQ Assay, a bias-controlled multiplex PCR. The paper's processing steps were these. The number of nucleated cells in each sample was estimated from the amplification of reference gene primers within the assay. Sequence reads were collapsed and filtered to measure the absolute abundance of every unique TCRbeta CDR3 rearrangement. Productive Simpson clonality was computed per sample as the square root of Simpson's diversity index over productive rearrangements. This is the immuneACCESS table as TCRdb keeps it, with only in-frame sequences that have V and J called. A part of the clones is gone; compared with another copy, unresolved V genes explain less than half, and the rest is unexplained. V and J calls and clone size are those listed in that table; D and trimming were worked out from the DNA. The sample contains approximately 80,000 clones, around 86% of them found a single time. The ten largest clones represent around 40% of the sample.

The receptor's source is a man older than 75 with acute or convalescent COVID-19. The chain is assembled from TRBV28 and TRBJ1-6; perhaps TRBD1 is the D gene, with 5 bases matching. Material: peripheral blood. The DNA sequence is as follows: TGTGCCAGCAGTTTCGGGGGGATAAATTCACCCCTCCACTTT. This is translated as CASSFGGINSPLHF.